One and the same sample provided the 13 T cell receptor beta chains below, sequenced in a study of shared clonotypes between healthy human individuals. Generated by immunoSEQ multiplex PCR, the TCRdb table keeps only in-frame clones and is missing some. The profile shows 2 million to 2.5 million clones, 80% to 95% of them singletons. Sequenced material: naive CD4+ T cells from PBMCs. Subset described: CD45RA+ positively selected. These receptors all come from a man aged 18-30 years in good health. Some clones in this sample may be carry-over from other donors' samples.

The rearrangement links TRBV11-2 to TRBJ2-2; maybe TRBD2 (5 bases). The CDR3 spans 16 residues. Germline assignment: CDR1 SGHAT and CDR2 FQNNGV. Trimming took off 5 bases at V and 0 bases at J, with 13 bases between the two ends. The DNA for the CDR3 is TGTGCCAGCAGCCCCGGACTTCGCGCGAACACCGGGGAGCTGTTTTTT. Translating it yields CASSPGLRANTGELFF.

Regarding this clone: Other nucleotide sequences from this sample produce the same CDR3. The V call is TRBV5-1, the J call TRBJ2-3; D is unresolved. Germline CDR1 SGHRS, CDR2 YFSETQ. Deletions cut 0 bases from V and 6 bases from J, with 5 bases between. The CDR3 loop spans 12 amino acids. The CDR3 nucleotides are TGCGCCAGCAGCTTGGCCGGTGATACGCAGTATTTT. Encoded protein: CASSLAGDTQYF. Filled out from reference TRBV5-1 and TRBJ2-3, the complete variable domain reads KAGVTQTPRYLIKTRGQQVTLSCSPISGHRSVSWYQQTPGQGLQFLFEYFSETQRNKGNFPGRFSGRQFSNSRSEMNVSTLELGDSALYLCASSLAGDTQYFGPGTRLTVL.

A note on this clone: Other nucleotide sequences from this sample produce the same CDR3. The chain is built from TRBV15 and TRBJ1-1; D is uncertain. With 1 base removed from V and 0 bases from J, the gap between germline ends came to 3 bases. The CDR3 consists of 13 residues. Germline CDR1 and CDR2: LNHNV and YYDKDF (reference sequence). The chain's CDR3 is CATSRGVNTEAFF. The CDR3, as DNA: TGTGCCACCAGCAGAGGGGTGAACACTGAAGCTTTCTTT.

As to this clone: Other nucleotide sequences from this sample produce the same CDR3. This CDR3 reads CASSQDRGGQPQHF. The CDR3 nucleotides are TGCGCCAGCAGCCAAGACAGGGGAGGTCAGCCCCAGCATTTT. This chain connects TRBV4-1 to TRBJ1-5; tentatively, D is TRBD1 (6 bases). The CDR3 covers 14 residues. The germline V gene encodes CDR1 MGHRA and CDR2 YSYEKL. Trimming shortened V by 0 bases and J by 6 bases, and 9 bases separated the two germline ends.

The V and J genes are TRBV2 and TRBJ2-7, with D unclear. Trimming took 6 bases from V and 5 from J, leaving 8 bases between them. CDR3 size: 11 residues. The germline V gene encodes CDR1 SNHLY and CDR2 FYNNEI. The CDR3 nucleotides read TGTGCCAGCAGCACAAGGGACGAGCAGTACTTC. Its protein product is CASSTRDEQYF.

The V and J genes are TRBV27 and TRBJ1-1, with a weak D call TRBD1 (5 bases). In germline, CDR1 is MNHEY, CDR2 SMNVEV (reference sequence). CDR3 length equals 16 residues. V was trimmed by 2 bases and J by 1 base, leaving 14 bases between them. Here the CDR3 reads CASSLSAGTRNTEAFF. For the CDR3, the DNA is TGTGCCAGCAGTTTAAGTGCAGGGACCAGGAACACTGAAGCTTTCTTT.

The J gene is TRBJ2-2, the V gene TRBV6-5, with 12 bases lining up with TRBD1. CDR1 and CDR2 (germline): MNHEY, SVGAGI. Trimming removed 2 bases from V and 4 bases from J; junction bases left unmatched: 2. This CDR3 region has 16 residues. CDR3 region: CASSYGDRGPTGELFF. For the CDR3, the DNA is TGTGCCAGCAGTTACGGGGACAGGGGGCCCACCGGGGAGCTGTTTTTT.

This clone has a handful of counts. This chain links TRBV2 with TRBJ1-2; tentatively, D is TRBD1 (5 bases). Trimming shortened V by 2 bases and J by 7 bases, and 11 bases separated the two germline ends. Germline CDR1 and CDR2: SNHLY and FYNNEI. CDR3 length: 13 residues. In nucleotides, the CDR3 is TGTGCCAGCAGTGAAAACAGGTCCGGTGGCTACACCTTC. Its protein product is CASSENRSGGYTF.

The V gene is TRBV6-1, the J gene TRBJ2-3, with 8 bases identical to TRBD2. The CDR3 is made up of 14 amino acids. Germline CDR1 MNHNS, CDR2 SASEGT. V was clipped by 6 bases and J by 8 bases; unmatched bases: 10. The CDR3 DNA sequence: TGTGCCAGCAGCGCCTTACGCGGGAGGCGTACGCAGTATTTT. Its protein product is CASSALRGRRTQYF.

The chain carries TRBV5-1 and TRBJ2-6; TRBD2 might be the D (6 bases). CDR3 size: 16 residues. The V end lost 6 bases, the J end lost 1 base, and 14 bases lay between the germline ends. Germline V gene lookup returns CDR1 SGHRS and CDR2 YFSETQ. CDR3 in DNA: TGCGCCAGCACCGACCGTGCGGGGTCTGGGGCCAACGTCCTGACTTTC. Its protein is CASTDRAGSGANVLTF.

This chain links TRBV28 with TRBJ1-1, with D uncertain. CDR1 is MDHEN, CDR2 SYDVKM, per germline. The CDR3 contains 12 residues. Trimming pared 8 bases from V and 1 base from J, leaving 8 bases between. CDR3 nucleotide sequence: TGTGCCAGCTTGCGGCCGAACACTGAAGCTTTCTTT. This sequence encodes CASLRPNTEAFF.

Notes on this clone: The sample holds other DNA sequences that translate to the same CDR3. The chain joins TRBV6-5 to TRBJ1-1; D is perhaps TRBD1 (6 bases). The CDR3 runs 15 residues. V was clipped by 0 bases and J by 2 bases, with 10 bases between them. Looked up from germline, CDR1 is MNHEY and CDR2 is SVGAGI. The CDR3 nucleotides are TGTGCCAGCAGTTACTCGAGGGGGGTTAACACTGAAGCTTTCTTT. Translated, it gives CASSYSRGVNTEAFF.

About this clone: Other nucleotide sequences from this sample produce the same CDR3. In nucleotides, the CDR3 is TGTGCCAGCTCACCACTCGGGACAGGCTCCTACGAGCAGTACTTC. Protein: CASSPLGTGSYEQYF. The V and J genes are TRBV18 and TRBJ2-7; 8 nucleotides line up with TRBD1. The germline CDR1 and CDR2 sequences are KGHSH and LQKENI. V lost 1 base to trimming and J lost 0 bases; unmatched junction nucleotides: 2. The CDR3 loop spans 15 amino acids.